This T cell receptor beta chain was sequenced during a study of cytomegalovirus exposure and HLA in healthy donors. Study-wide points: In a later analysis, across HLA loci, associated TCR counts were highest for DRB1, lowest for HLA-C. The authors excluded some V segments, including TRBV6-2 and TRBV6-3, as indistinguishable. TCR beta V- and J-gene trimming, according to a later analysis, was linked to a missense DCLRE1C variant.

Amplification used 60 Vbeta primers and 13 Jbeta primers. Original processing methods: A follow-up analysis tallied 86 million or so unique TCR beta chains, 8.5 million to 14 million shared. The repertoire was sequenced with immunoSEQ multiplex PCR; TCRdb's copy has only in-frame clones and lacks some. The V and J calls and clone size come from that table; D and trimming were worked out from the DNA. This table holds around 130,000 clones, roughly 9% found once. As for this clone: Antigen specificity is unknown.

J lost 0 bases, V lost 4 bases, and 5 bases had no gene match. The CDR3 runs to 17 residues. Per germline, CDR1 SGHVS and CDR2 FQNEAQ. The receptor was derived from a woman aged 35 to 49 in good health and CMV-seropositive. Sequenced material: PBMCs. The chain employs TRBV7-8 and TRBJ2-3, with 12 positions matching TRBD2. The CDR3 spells CASSSRLAGASTDTQYF. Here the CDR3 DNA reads TGTGCCAGCAGCTCCCGACTAGCGGGGGCCAGCACAGATACGCAGTATTTT.